This TCR beta chain derives from a study of beta chain features in type 1 diabetes. Study-level findings and limits: Shorter TCRB CDR3s, moderately but significantly so, marked every one of the four CD4+ subsets in Type 1 diabetes patients.

This CDR3 has 16 residues. Germline V gene lookup returns CDR1 SGHRS and CDR2 YFSETQ. The V gene end was trimmed by 4 bases and the J gene end by 0 bases; junction bases not matched to a gene: 9. Sequenced material consisted of expressed TCRB transcripts (all of the isolated RNA was reverse transcribed). Data came from immunoSEQ multiplex PCR; TCRdb stores just in-frame clones and leaves some out. Of 35,000 to 45,000 clones listed, approximately 60% are singletons. As concerns this clone: Its antigen remains unknown.

The sequencing sample was made of Tregs from blood. V usage is TRBV5-1 and J usage is TRBJ1-1; TRBD1 aligns across 7 bases. This clonotype originated in a man aged 25-45 years with type 1 diabetes. Some clones in this sample may be carry-over from other donors' samples. The CDR3 DNA reads TGCGCCAGCAGCATACCGACCAGGGGGGTGAACACTGAAGCTTTCTTT. Its translation is CASSIPTRGVNTEAFF.